Listed here are 20 T cell receptor beta chains from one sample, sequenced in a study of T cells expressing NK-cell markers. TCRdb reprocessed the 5' RACE reads, keeping one entry per CDR3 protein, no DNA. The table for this sample gives around 280,000 distinct CDR3 sequences. The sample was blood T cells: a sorted CD56 or NKG2C T cell subset, CD4+ or CD8+ T cells, or bulk PBMC T cells (not recorded which). Receptor source: a man aged 18 to 29 in good health.

Here the CDR3 reads CSARRGARETQYF. This rearrangement joins TRBV20-1 to TRBJ2-5; TCRdb's D call, TRBD1, is unchecked because there is no DNA. The CDR3 totals 13 residues. CDR1 DFQATT and CDR2 SNEGSKA come from the germline V gene (reference sequence).

The rearrangement uses TRBV4-2 and TRBJ2-7; the D call from TCRdb, TRBD1, cannot be confirmed without DNA. CDR3 length: 15 amino acids. Germline CDR1 reads LGHNA; CDR2 reads YNFKEQ. The CDR3 sequence: CASSHLPPGSEGQYF.

Here the CDR3 reads CSALPGVRENIQYF. J is TRBJ2-4 and V is TRBV20-1; as DNA is missing, the TRBD1 call by TCRdb cannot be tested. The CDR3 length is 14 residues. Germline V CDR1 and CDR2: DFQATT, SNEGSKA (reference sequence).

The chain is built from TRBV5-6 and TRBJ2-7. This CDR3 has 14 residues. Germline assignment: CDR1 SGHDT and CDR2 YYEEEE. CDR3 residues: CAVFRRVFSYEQYF.

The V call is TRBV7-9, the J call TRBJ2-3; TCRdb calls TRBD1, which cannot be checked without DNA. This CDR3 comprises 14 residues. In germline, CDR1 is SEHNR, CDR2 FQNEAQ (reference sequence). CDR3 sequence: CASSLRTVTDTQYF. The full variable domain, rest sourced from reference TRBV7-9 and TRBJ2-3, is DTGVSQNPRHKITKRGQNVTFRCDPISEHNRLYWYRQTLGQGPEFLTYFQNEAQLEKSRLLSDRFSAERPKGSFSTLEIQRTEQGDSAMYLCASSLRTVTDTQYFGPGTRLTVL.

This rearrangement joins TRBV7-6 to TRBJ1-1. This CDR3 comprises 16 residues. CDR1 SGHVS and CDR2 FNYEAQ come from the germline V gene. The chain's CDR3 is CASSLGLREVNTEAFF.

This chain uses TRBV4-3 with TRBJ2-1; as DNA is missing, the TRBD1 call by TCRdb cannot be tested. In germline, CDR1 is LGHNA, CDR2 YSLEER. The length of the CDR3 is 16 residues. The CDR3 loop reads CASSRGRERIYNEQFF.

This chain uses TRBV10-3 with TRBJ2-1; the TCRdb call, TRBD2, lacks DNA for checking. The CDR3 totals 12 residues. Germline V lookup: CDR1 ENHRY, CDR2 SYGVKD. This chain's CDR3 is CAISLGEIQQFF.

The rearrangement joins TRBV18 to TRBJ2-7; the TCRdb D gene call, TRBD2, has no DNA to confirm it. CDR1 and CDR2 from the germline V gene are KGHSH and LQKENI. The CDR3 covers 16 residues. The CDR3 sequence is CASSPPTGLANYEQYF.

The chain uses TRBV10-3 and TRBJ2-1; checking the TCRdb D call of TRBD1 is not possible without DNA. Germline V CDR1 and CDR2: ENHRY, SYGVKD. The CDR3 has 14 residues. The CDR3 loop is CAISAWDREDEQFF.

V gene TRBV20-1 combines with J gene TRBJ2-1; TCRdb picks TRBD2, but there is no DNA to check that call. The CDR3 covers 15 residues. Germline V gene sequence: CDR1 DFQATT, CDR2 SNEGSKA (reference sequence). The CDR3 loop is CSAPLAGEVYNEQFF.

The chain carries TRBV10-1 and TRBJ1-6; there is no DNA to check the TCRdb D call of TRBD1. Looked up from germline, CDR1 is WNHNN and CDR2 is SYGVQD (reference sequence). The CDR3 runs to 13 residues. The CDR3 sequence is CATSSTANSPLHF.

V and J are TRBV12-3 or TRBV12-4 and TRBJ1-2; TCRdb proposes TRBD1, but this gene call is untestable without DNA. This CDR3 region has 13 residues. The CDR3 region is CASSLGGRDGYTF.

The chain couples TRBV15 to TRBJ2-1; absent DNA, TCRdb's TRBD1 call cannot be checked. CDR3 length: 17 amino acids. Germline V gives CDR1 LNHNV, CDR2 YYDKDF (reference sequence). CDR3 region: CATSRDRRDPLNNEQFF.

J is TRBJ2-7 and V is TRBV7-2; TCRdb picks TRBD2, but there is no DNA to check that call. The CDR3 is 14 residues long. Germline V CDR1 and CDR2: SGHTA, FQGNSA. The CDR3 spells CASRLGTSRYEQYF.

This sequence joins TRBV10-2 and TRBJ2-1; checking the TCRdb D call of TRBD2 is not possible without DNA. In germline, CDR1 is WSHSY, CDR2 SAAADI. This CDR3 region has 17 residues. The CDR3 sequence is CASGYTSGSGTYNEQFF.

The chain combines TRBV6-1 with TRBJ1-2. This CDR3 region has 14 residues. CDR1 is MNHNS and CDR2 is SASEGT in the germline V gene. This CDR3 reads CASRPMQGRDGYTF.

This sequence joins TRBV4-2 and TRBJ2-2; as DNA is missing, the TRBD1 call by TCRdb cannot be tested. The germline V gene has CDR1 LGHNA and CDR2 YNFKEQ. The length of the CDR3 is 20 residues. The CDR3 loop is CASSLFFRSPGHVDPGELFF.

The V gene is TRBV15, the J gene TRBJ2-7; TCRdb returns TRBD2, unconfirmable since there is no DNA. The CDR3 totals 17 residues. Germline CDR1 LNHNV, CDR2 YYDKDF (reference sequence). The CDR3 sequence is CATSREPKGLARYEQYF. The full variable domain, its missing parts supplied by reference TRBV15 and TRBJ2-7, is DAMVIQNPRYQVTQFGKPVTLSCSQTLNHNVMYWYQQKSSQAPKLLFHYYDKDFNNEADTPDNFQSRRPNTSFCFLDIRSPGLGDTAMYLCATSREPKGLARYEQYFGPGTRLTVT.

The V gene is TRBV18, the J gene TRBJ2-1. The CDR3 spans 15 residues. The germline V gene encodes CDR1 KGHSH and CDR2 LQKENI. The CDR3 is CASSPQGSDLAEQFF.